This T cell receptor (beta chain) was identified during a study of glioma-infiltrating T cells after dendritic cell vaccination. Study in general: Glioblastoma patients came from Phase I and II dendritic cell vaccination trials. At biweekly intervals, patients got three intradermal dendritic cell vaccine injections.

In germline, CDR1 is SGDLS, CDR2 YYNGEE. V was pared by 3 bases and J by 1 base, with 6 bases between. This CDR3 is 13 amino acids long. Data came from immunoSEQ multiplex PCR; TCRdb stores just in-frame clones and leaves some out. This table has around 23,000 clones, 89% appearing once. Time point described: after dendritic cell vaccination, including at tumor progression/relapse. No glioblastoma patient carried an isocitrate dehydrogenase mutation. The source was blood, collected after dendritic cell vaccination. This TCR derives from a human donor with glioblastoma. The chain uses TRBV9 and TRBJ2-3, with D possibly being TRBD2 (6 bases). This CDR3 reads CASSAGGTDTQYF. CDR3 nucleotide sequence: TGTGCCAGCAGCGCGGGGGGCACAGATACGCAGTATTTT.